Below, 22 T cell receptor beta chains from the same sample are listed, as sequenced in a study of molecular identifiers for immune sequencing clone quantification. TCRdb processed the PCR reads anew with MiXCR; each CDR3 protein has one entry. The sample lists 85,000 to 95,000 distinct CDR3 sequences; 15% to 20% were seen once. Sequenced sample: naive CD8+ T cells from blood, with Jurkat cell RNA spiked in. Subset given: FACS-sorted CD8+CD4-CCR7+CD45RA+ naive T cells. These TCRs come from a human donor in good health. Some libraries in this study had Jurkat cell RNA spiked in.

This clonotype showed up many times. The chain carries TRBV12-3 or TRBV12-4 and TRBJ2-3, with a possible D match to TRBD2 (5 bases). Trimming cost V 9 bases and J 2 bases, with 15 bases left between them. The CDR3 contains 14 residues. For the CDR3, the DNA is TGTGCCAGTCTACCTGACTACCTCACAGATACGCAGTATTTT. Translated, it gives CASLPDYLTDTQYF.

V usage is TRBV2 and J usage is TRBJ2-3; 11 nucleotides match TRBD2. Trimming removed 6 bases from V and 4 bases from J; junction bases left unmatched: 6. Germline CDR1 reads SNHLY; CDR2 reads FYNNEI. The length of the CDR3 is 15 residues. CDR3: CASRVSGGAADTQYF. CDR3 in DNA: TGTGCCAGCAGAGTTAGCGGGGGGGCGGCAGATACGCAGTATTTT.

This clonotype has at least ten counts. The CDR3 loop is CASRSNNEQFF. CDR3 DNA: TGTGCCAGCAGATCGAACAATGAGCAGTTCTTC. The chain is built from TRBV12-3 or TRBV12-4 and TRBJ2-1; D gene ambiguous. This CDR3 has 11 residues. V shed 6 bases and J shed 5 bases, with 5 bases lying between them.

This clonotype was picked up many times. The chain couples TRBV27 to TRBJ1-2; D is undetermined. The CDR3 is made up of 14 amino acids. V was shortened by 4 bases and J by 1 base, with 10 bases between the two germline ends. Germline V gives CDR1 MNHEY, CDR2 SMNVEV (reference sequence). CDR3 residues: CASSSGDYNYGYTF. CDR3 nucleotide sequence: TGTGCCAGCAGTTCAGGAGATTATAACTATGGCTACACCTTC.

As to this clonotype: This may come from a read error, since a much larger clone is one base off. The CDR3 reads CAGSLGLLTAPNSPLHF. The CDR3 DNA follows: TGTGCCGGCAGTTTGGGGCTTCTTACAGCCCCAAATTCACCCCTCCACTTT. V usage is TRBV27 and J usage is TRBJ1-6; D may be TRBD1 (5 bases). Looked up from germline, CDR1 is MNHEY and CDR2 is SMNVEV (reference sequence). The CDR3 sequence is 17 residues long.

This sequence joins TRBV28 and TRBJ2-6, with D unclear. The CDR3 is 15 amino acids. CDR1 and CDR2 (germline): MDHEN, SYDVKM. V dropped 5 bases and J dropped 0 bases, with 8 bases sitting between them. The CDR3 loop reads CASSLLYSGANVLTF. Here the CDR3 DNA reads TGTGCCAGCAGTCTCCTTTACTCTGGGGCCAACGTCCTGACTTTC. The complete variable domain, with remaining parts taken from reference TRBV28 and TRBJ2-6, reads DVKVTQSSRYLVKRTGEKVFLECVQDMDHENMFWYRQDPGLGLRLIYFSYDVKMKEKGDIPEGYSVSREKKERFSLILESASTNQTSMYLCASSLLYSGANVLTFGAGSRLTVL.

V is TRBV7-9 and J is TRBJ1-5; 8 bases match TRBD1. Germline V lookup: CDR1 SEHNR, CDR2 FQNEAQ (reference sequence). CDR3 length: 15 amino acids. The V and J ends lost 1 base and 7 bases, in that order; junction bases with no gene match: 6. The CDR3 sequence: CASSLGRTGNQPQHF. The CDR3 DNA reads as TGTGCCAGCAGCTTAGGCAGGACAGGGAACCAGCCCCAGCATTTT.

Note on this clonotype: This clone may be a read error of a much larger clone one base away. The V call is TRBV20-1, the J call TRBJ2-1, with 12 bases that match TRBD2. CDR1 DFQATT and CDR2 SNEGSKA come from the germline V gene (reference sequence). The CDR3 is made up of 16 amino acids. In nucleotides, the CDR3 is TGCAGTGCTAGGCCCAGCGGACTAGCGGGACCGGATGAGCGGTTCTTC. Its translation is CSARPSGLAGPDERFF.

At least ten counts were recorded for this clonotype. The chain links TRBV7-2 to TRBJ1-6, with TRBD1 as a possible D gene (5 bases). The germline CDR1 and CDR2 sequences are SGHTA and FQGNSA. This CDR3 is built from 14 residues. V lost 1 base to trimming and J lost 10 bases, with 11 bases between them. The CDR3 loop reads CASSLEGSWSPLHF. The DNA of the CDR3 is TGTGCCAGCAGCTTAGAGGGGTCCTGGTCACCCCTCCACTTT. The complete variable domain, with remaining parts taken from reference TRBV7-2 and TRBJ1-6, reads GAGVSQSPSNKVTEKGKDVELRCDPISGHTALYWYRQSLGQGLEFLIYFQGNSAPDKSGLPSDRFSAERTGGSVSTLTIQRTQQEDSAVYLCASSLEGSWSPLHFGNGTRLTVT.

This clonotype was seen repeatedly, ten times or more. The genes are TRBV30 and TRBJ1-2; 9 bases map to TRBD1. This CDR3 spans 15 amino acids. V trimming: 3 bases; J trimming: 6 bases; junction bases outside the gene matches: 11. Germline CDR1 reads GTSNPN; CDR2 reads SVGIG (reference sequence). Written as DNA, the CDR3 is TGTGCCTGGAGAGATACATGGGACAGGGAGAATGGCTACACCTTC. It encodes CAWRDTWDRENGYTF.

This clonotype was counted many times. The chain has TRBV12-3 or TRBV12-4 and TRBJ1-5, with D possibly TRBD1 on 5 matching bases. Trimming removed 3 bases from V and 7 bases from J, with 10 bases in between. The CDR3 is 13 amino acids. Written as DNA, the CDR3 is TGTGCCAGCAGTTTCTCAGGGTACCAGCCCCAGCATTTT. Amino acid sequence: CASSFSGYQPQHF.

For this clonotype: It may be a read error: a sequence one base away is much more abundant. The V gene is TRBV12-3 or TRBV12-4, the J gene TRBJ1-1, with D possibly matching TRBD1 (6 bases). The length of the CDR3 is 13 residues. The CDR3 sequence is CASSLTGYTGAFF. CDR3 nucleotide sequence: TGTGCCAGCAGTTTAACAGGGTACACTGGAGCTTTCTTT.

This clonotype was counted at least ten times. This sequence joins TRBV28 and TRBJ2-1, with D possibly being TRBD2 (6 bases). CDR3 length: 14 amino acids. Germline values: CDR1 MDHEN, CDR2 SYDVKM. V lost 7 bases and J 9 bases, leaving 19 bases between the germline ends. DNA for the CDR3: TGTGCCAGCATCGGTTGGGGGGAGGAGGGTGAGCAGTTCTTC. The encoded protein is CASIGWGEEGEQFF.

This clonotype was recorded many times. The chain uses TRBV28 and TRBJ2-7; 7 nucleotides agree with TRBD1. Germline values: CDR1 MDHEN, CDR2 SYDVKM. This CDR3 has 13 amino acids. V gave up 3 bases and J gave up 5 bases; unmatched junction bases: 4. The CDR3, as DNA: TGTGCCAGCAGTTTCAGGGGGTCGAACGAGCAGTACTTC. It is translated as CASSFRGSNEQYF.

As concerns this clonotype: A read error may explain this, as a much larger clone is one base away. The chain recombines TRBV12-3 or TRBV12-4 with TRBJ2-1; TRBD1 aligns across 10 bases. This CDR3 comprises 16 residues. The CDR3 sequence is CASSSPGTGAGNEQLF. The CDR3 DNA reads as TGTGCCAGCAGTTCCCCCGGGACAGGGGCTGGTAATGAGCAGCTCTTC.

This clonotype was recorded a few times. A much larger clone differs from this one at a single base, so this may be a read error. J is TRBJ2-7 and V is TRBV7-9; D remains unclear. Germline V CDR1 and CDR2: SEHNR, FQNEAQ (reference sequence). The CDR3 covers 15 residues. The CDR3 reads CASSLSGPPLHERYF. CDR3 DNA sequence: TGTGCCAGCAGCTTATCGGGTCCTCCTCTGCACGAGCGGTACTTC.

This clonotype has only a few counts. The junction and the germline gene differ at one end; a read error may be behind it. The chain carries TRBV6-2 or TRBV6-3 and TRBJ2-2, with D possibly matching TRBD1 (6 bases). The CDR3 is 12 amino acids. Germline V CDR1 and CDR2: MNHEY, SVGEGT. CDR3 coding DNA: TGTGCCAGCAGACAGGGTGCCGGGGAGCTGGTTTTT. Its protein is CASRQGAGELVF.

Details on this clonotype: A single base separates this from a much larger clone, so it may be a read error. V and J are TRBV9 and TRBJ2-7, with 10 bases lining up with TRBD1. The CDR3 spans 15 residues. Germline assignment: CDR1 SGDLS and CDR2 YYNGEE. For the CDR3, the DNA is TGTGTCAGCAGCTACCGGGACAGGGGTATCTACGAGCAGTACTTC. It yields the protein CVSSYRDRGIYEQYF.

This clonotype was seen ten or more times. V usage is TRBV4-1 and J usage is TRBJ2-6; perhaps TRBD1 as D (6 bases). This CDR3 is 16 amino acids long. The V gene lost 2 bases and the J gene lost 1 base, with 9 bases spanning the gap. Germline V gene data show CDR1 as MGHRA and CDR2 as YSYEKL. CDR3 in DNA: TGCGCCAGCAGCCAAACACAGGGTTCTGGGGCCAACGTCCTGACTTTC. It encodes CASSQTQGSGANVLTF.

At least ten counts were recorded for this clonotype. The chain uses TRBV28 and TRBJ2-7, with D perhaps matching TRBD2 (5 bases). CDR1 is MDHEN and CDR2 is SYDVKM in the germline V gene. The CDR3 has 16 residues. V lost 7 bases to trimming and J lost 3 bases, with 22 bases between them. CDR3 DNA: TGTGCCAGCAAAACTGTGGACGGCTCGGGATTCTACGAGCAGTACTTC. Its translation: CASKTVDGSGFYEQYF. Using reference TRBV28 and TRBJ2-7 for the parts outside the CDR3, the full variable domain is DVKVTQSSRYLVKRTGEKVFLECVQDMDHENMFWYRQDPGLGLRLIYFSYDVKMKEKGDIPEGYSVSREKKERFSLILESASTNQTSMYLCASKTVDGSGFYEQYFGPGTRLTVT.

The chain recombines TRBV24-1 with TRBJ2-1; D is unresolved. Per germline, CDR1 KGHDR and CDR2 SFDVKD. The CDR3 spans 13 residues. V was clipped by 4 bases and J by 14 bases, with 17 bases between them. CDR3: CATSEPNSGRKFF. In DNA form, the CDR3 reads TGTGCCACCAGTGAACCTAACAGTGGGCGGAAGTTCTTC.

The genes are TRBV28 and TRBJ2-7; no clear D gene. The CDR3 has 14 residues. CDR1 MDHEN and CDR2 SYDVKM come from the germline V gene. Trimming took 2 bases from V and 1 from J, leaving 9 bases between them. DNA for the CDR3: TGTGCCAGCAGTTTACCCCAGAGTTCCTACGAGCAGTACTTC. Its translation: CASSLPQSSYEQYF. The whole variable domain, remainder taken from reference TRBV28 and TRBJ2-7, is DVKVTQSSRYLVKRTGEKVFLECVQDMDHENMFWYRQDPGLGLRLIYFSYDVKMKEKGDIPEGYSVSREKKERFSLILESASTNQTSMYLCASSLPQSSYEQYFGPGTRLTVT.